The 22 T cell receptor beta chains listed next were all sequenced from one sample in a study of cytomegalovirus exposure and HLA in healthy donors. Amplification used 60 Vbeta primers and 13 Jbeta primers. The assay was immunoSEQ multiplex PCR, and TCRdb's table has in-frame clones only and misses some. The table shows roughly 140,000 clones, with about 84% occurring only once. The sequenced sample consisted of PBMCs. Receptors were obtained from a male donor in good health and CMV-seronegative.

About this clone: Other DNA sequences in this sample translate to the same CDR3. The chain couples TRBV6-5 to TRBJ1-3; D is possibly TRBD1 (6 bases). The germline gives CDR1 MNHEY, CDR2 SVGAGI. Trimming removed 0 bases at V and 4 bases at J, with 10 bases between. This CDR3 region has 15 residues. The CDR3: CASSYSQGTGNTIYF. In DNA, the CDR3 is TGTGCCAGCAGTTACTCGCAGGGGACAGGAAACACCATATATTTT.

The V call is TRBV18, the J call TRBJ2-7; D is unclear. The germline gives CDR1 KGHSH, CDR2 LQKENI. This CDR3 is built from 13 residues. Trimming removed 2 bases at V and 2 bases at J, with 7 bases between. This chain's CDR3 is CASSPEEPYEQYF. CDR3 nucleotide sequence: TGTGCCAGCTCACCAGAGGAACCCTACGAGCAGTACTTC.

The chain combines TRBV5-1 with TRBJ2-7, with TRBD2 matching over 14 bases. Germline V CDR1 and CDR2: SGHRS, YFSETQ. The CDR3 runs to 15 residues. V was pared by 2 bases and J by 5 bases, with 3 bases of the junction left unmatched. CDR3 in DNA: TGCGCCAGCAGCTTATCGGGACTAGCGGGAGACGAGCAGTACTTC. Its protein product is CASSLSGLAGDEQYF. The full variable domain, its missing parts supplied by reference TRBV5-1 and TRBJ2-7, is KAGVTQTPRYLIKTRGQQVTLSCSPISGHRSVSWYQQTPGQGLQFLFEYFSETQRNKGNFPGRFSGRQFSNSRSEMNVSTLELGDSALYLCASSLSGLAGDEQYFGPGTRLTVT.

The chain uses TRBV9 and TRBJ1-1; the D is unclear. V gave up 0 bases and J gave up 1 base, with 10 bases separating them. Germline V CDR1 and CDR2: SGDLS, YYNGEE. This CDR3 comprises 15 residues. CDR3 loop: CASSVEPGTNTEAFF. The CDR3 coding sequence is TGTGCCAGCAGCGTAGAGCCAGGCACGAACACTGAAGCTTTCTTT.

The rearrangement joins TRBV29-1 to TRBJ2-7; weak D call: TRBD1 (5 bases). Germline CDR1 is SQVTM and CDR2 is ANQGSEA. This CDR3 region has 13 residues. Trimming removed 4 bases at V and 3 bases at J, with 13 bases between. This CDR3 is CSVARRQGYEQYF. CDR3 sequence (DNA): TGCAGCGTTGCCCGTCGGCAGGGCTACGAGCAGTACTTC.

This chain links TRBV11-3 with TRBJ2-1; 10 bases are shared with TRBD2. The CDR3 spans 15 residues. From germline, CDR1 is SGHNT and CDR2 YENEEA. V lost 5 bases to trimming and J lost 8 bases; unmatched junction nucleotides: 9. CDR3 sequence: CASSVSGGAAYEQFF. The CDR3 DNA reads TGTGCCAGCAGCGTAAGCGGGGGGGCCGCTTATGAGCAGTTCTTC.

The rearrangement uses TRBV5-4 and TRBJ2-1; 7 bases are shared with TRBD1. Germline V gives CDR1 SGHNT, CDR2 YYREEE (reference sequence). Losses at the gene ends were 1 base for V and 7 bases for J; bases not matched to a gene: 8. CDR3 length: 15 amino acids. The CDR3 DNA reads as TGTGCCAGCAGCTTGACCAGACAGGGTGGGAATGAGCAGTTCTTC. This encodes CASSLTRQGGNEQFF.

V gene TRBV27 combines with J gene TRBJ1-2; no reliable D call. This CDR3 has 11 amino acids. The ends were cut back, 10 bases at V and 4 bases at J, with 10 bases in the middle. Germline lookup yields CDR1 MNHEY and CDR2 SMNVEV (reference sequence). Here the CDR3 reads CATGPGYGYTF. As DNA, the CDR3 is TGTGCCACTGGGCCCGGCTATGGCTACACCTTC.

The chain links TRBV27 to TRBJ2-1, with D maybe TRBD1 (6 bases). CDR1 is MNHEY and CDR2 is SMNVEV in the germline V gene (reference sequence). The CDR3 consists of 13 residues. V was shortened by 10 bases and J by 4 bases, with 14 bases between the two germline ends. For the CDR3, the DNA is TGTGCCATCAAACCTACAGGGTACAATGAGCAGTTCTTC. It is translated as CAIKPTGYNEQFF.

The CDR3 DNA is TGCGCCAGCGCCGCAGGGATGAACACTGAAGCTTTCTTT. Its protein product is CASAAGMNTEAFF. The chain links TRBV5-1 to TRBJ1-1; D perhaps matches TRBD1 (5 bases). The CDR3 sequence is 13 residues long. Looked up from germline, CDR1 is SGHRS and CDR2 is YFSETQ. V lost 7 bases, J lost 0 bases, and 10 bases lay in between. Full variable domain (remainder filled in from reference TRBV5-1 and TRBJ1-1): KAGVTQTPRYLIKTRGQQVTLSCSPISGHRSVSWYQQTPGQGLQFLFEYFSETQRNKGNFPGRFSGRQFSNSRSEMNVSTLELGDSALYLCASAAGMNTEAFFGQGTRLTVV.

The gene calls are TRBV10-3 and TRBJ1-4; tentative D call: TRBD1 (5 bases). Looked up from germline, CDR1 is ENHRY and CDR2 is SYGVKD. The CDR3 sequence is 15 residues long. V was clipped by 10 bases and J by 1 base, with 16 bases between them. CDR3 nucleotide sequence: TGTGCCACCCAAGAAAGGGGAGGAACTAATGAAAAACTGTTTTTT. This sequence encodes CATQERGGTNEKLFF.

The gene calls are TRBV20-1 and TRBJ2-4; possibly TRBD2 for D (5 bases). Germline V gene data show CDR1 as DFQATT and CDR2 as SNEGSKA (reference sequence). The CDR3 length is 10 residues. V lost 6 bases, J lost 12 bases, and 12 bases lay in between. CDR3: CSAKLRDQYF. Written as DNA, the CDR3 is TGCAGTGCCAAGCTCCGGGATCAGTACTTC.

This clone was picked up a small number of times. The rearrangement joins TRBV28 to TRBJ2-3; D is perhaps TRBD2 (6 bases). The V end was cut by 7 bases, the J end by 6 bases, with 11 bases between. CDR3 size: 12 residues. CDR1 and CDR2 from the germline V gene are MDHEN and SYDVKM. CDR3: CASKFAGDTQYF. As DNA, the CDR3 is TGTGCCAGCAAGTTCGCGGGGGATACGCAGTATTTT.

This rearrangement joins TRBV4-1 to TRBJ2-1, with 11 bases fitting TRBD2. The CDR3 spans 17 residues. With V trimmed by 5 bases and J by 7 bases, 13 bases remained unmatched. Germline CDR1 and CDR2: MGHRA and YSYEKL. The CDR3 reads CASSSSGGRVLGNEQFF. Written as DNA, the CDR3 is TGCGCCAGCAGCTCTAGCGGGGGGCGAGTCCTGGGAAATGAGCAGTTCTTC.

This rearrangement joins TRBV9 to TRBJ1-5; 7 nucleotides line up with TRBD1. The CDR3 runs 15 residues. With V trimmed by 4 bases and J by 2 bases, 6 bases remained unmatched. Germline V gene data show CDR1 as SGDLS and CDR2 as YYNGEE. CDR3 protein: CASSSRDSRNQPQHF. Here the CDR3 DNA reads TGTGCCAGCAGCTCCCGGGACAGCCGCAATCAGCCCCAGCATTTT.

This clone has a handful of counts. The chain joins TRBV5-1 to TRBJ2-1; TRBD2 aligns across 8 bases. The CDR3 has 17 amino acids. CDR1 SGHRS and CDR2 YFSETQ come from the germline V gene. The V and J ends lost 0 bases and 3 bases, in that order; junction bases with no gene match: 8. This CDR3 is CASSLVSSGRIYNEQFF. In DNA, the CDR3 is TGCGCCAGCAGCTTGGTCTCCAGCGGGAGAATCTACAATGAGCAGTTCTTC.

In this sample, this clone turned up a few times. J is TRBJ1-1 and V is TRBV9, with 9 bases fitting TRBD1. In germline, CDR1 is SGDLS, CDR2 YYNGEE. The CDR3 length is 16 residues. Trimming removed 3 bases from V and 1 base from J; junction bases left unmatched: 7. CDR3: CASSARRDRANTEAFF. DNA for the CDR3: TGTGCCAGCAGCGCCCGCCGGGACAGGGCGAACACTGAAGCTTTCTTT.

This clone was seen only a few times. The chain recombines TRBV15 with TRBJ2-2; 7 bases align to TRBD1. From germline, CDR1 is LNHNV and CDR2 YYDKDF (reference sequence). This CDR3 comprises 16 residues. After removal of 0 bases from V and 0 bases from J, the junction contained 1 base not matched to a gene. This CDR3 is CATSREGQPNTGELFF. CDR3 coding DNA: TGTGCCACCAGCAGAGAGGGACAGCCGAACACCGGGGAGCTGTTTTTT.

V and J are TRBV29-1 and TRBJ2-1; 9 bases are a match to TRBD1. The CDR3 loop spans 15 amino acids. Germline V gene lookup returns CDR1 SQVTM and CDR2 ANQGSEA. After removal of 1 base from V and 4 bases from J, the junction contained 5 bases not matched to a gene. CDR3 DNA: TGCAGCGTTGAAGGGGTCGGACAGGGGTACAATGAGCAGTTCTTC. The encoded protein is CSVEGVGQGYNEQFF.

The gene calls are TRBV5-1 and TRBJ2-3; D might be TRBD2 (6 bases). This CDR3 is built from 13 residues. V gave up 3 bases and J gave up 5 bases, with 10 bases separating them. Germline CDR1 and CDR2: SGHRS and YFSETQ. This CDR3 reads CASSSSSVDTQYF. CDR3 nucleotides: TGCGCCAGCAGCTCTTCTAGCGTAGATACGCAGTATTTT.

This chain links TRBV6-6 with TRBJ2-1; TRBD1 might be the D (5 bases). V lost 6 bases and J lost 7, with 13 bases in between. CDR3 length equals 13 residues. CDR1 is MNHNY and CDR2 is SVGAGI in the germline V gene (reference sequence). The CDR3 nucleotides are TGTGCCAGCAGCTCGGACAACTATAATGAGCAGTTCTTC. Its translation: CASSSDNYNEQFF.

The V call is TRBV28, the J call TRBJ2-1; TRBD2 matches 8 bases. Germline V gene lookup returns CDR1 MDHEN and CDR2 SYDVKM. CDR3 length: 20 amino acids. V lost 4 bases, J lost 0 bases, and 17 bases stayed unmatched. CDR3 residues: CASSSLRRGAGEGSYNEQFF. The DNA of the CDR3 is TGTGCCAGCAGTTCTCTCCGGCGGGGAGCGGGAGAAGGCTCCTACAATGAGCAGTTCTTC. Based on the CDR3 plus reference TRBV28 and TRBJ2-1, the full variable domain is DVKVTQSSRYLVKRTGEKVFLECVQDMDHENMFWYRQDPGLGLRLIYFSYDVKMKEKGDIPEGYSVSREKKERFSLILESASTNQTSMYLCASSSLRRGAGEGSYNEQFFGPGTRLTVL.